The clone carrying this TCR beta chain came up many times. The antigen is unknown. The CDR3 is made up of 15 amino acids. Germline trimming cut 3 bases from V and 3 bases from J; bases unmatched to any gene: 4. CDR1 and CDR2 (germline): SGDLS, YYNGEE. Each patient went into thyroid surgery without having received any treatment. The data originate from a study of metastatic and nonmetastatic thyroid tumors. About the research overall: From malignant and benign thyroid patients, repertoires in blood and in tumor or nodule tissue were compared.

Study-wide results and limits: Versus benign nodules, malignant thyroid tumors reportedly had significantly higher TCR beta diversity, in blood and tumor.

Per the authors' pipeline: Clinicopathological groups differed in CDR3, with these differences serving to build a distant-metastasis classifier for papillary thyroid cancer. Using MiXCR, TCRdb re-called clones from the PCR reads. The V and J calls were not made by the authors but by TCRdb's processing. The sample yields tens of thousands of clones, roughly 13% seen once. Sequenced sample: blood. The chain is built from TRBV9 and TRBJ2-2; 8 nucleotides match TRBD2. The TCR comes from a female donor with papillary thyroid cancer or a benign thyroid nodule (not recorded which). Some clones in this sample may be carry-over from other donors' samples. For the CDR3, the DNA is TGTGCCAGCAGCGAGGGACTAGGTCACACCGGGGAGCTGTTTTTT. Amino acids: CASSEGLGHTGELFF.